This entry lists 22 T cell receptor beta chains sequenced from one sample in a study of radiotherapy plus CTLA-4 blockade in lung cancer. The method was immunoSEQ multiplex PCR; TCRdb's version includes in-frame clones alone and lacks a portion of them. The sample lists more than 60,000 clones, around 69% occurring once. The sequenced sample was peripheral blood, obtained from a patient treated with radiotherapy plus ipilimumab. The receptors derive from a human donor with non-small cell lung cancer who had a complete response to radiotherapy plus ipilimumab.

This clone is a singleton in its sample. This rearrangement joins TRBV5-6 to TRBJ2-3; TRBD1 matches at 8 bases. Looked up from germline, CDR1 is SGHDT and CDR2 is YYEEEE. This CDR3 comprises 13 residues. V shed 5 bases, J shed 6 bases, and the junction held 5 bases outside the gene matches. CDR3 in amino acids: CASRSGGRDTQYF. CDR3 in DNA: TGTGCCAGCAGGTCAGGGGGCCGGGATACGCAGTATTTT.

V and J are TRBV2 and TRBJ2-6; D gene unclear. The length of the CDR3 is 14 residues. Germline CDR1 and CDR2: SNHLY and FYNNEI. Trimming pared 7 bases from V and 0 bases from J, leaving 7 bases between. In DNA, the CDR3 is TGTGCCAGCAATACATACTCTGGGGCCAACGTCCTGACTTTC. The encoded protein is CASNTYSGANVLTF.

The chain has TRBV7-9 and TRBJ1-2, with D perhaps TRBD1 (6 bases). The CDR3 contains 15 residues. Looked up from germline, CDR1 is SEHNR and CDR2 is FQNEAQ (reference sequence). Trimming pared 2 bases from V and 1 base from J, leaving 11 bases between. CDR3 sequence: CASSLWTVINYGYTF. The CDR3 DNA reads as TGTGCCAGCAGCTTATGGACAGTTATTAACTATGGCTACACCTTC.

The V call is TRBV5-4, the J call TRBJ2-1; 8 nucleotides align to TRBD2. Looked up from germline, CDR1 is SGHNT and CDR2 is YYREEE (reference sequence). CDR3 length: 16 amino acids. V was pared by 3 bases and J by 4 bases, with 9 bases of the junction left unmatched. CDR3 loop: CASSSPGSGAYNEQFF. The CDR3 DNA is TGTGCCAGCAGCTCTCCGGGTAGCGGGGCTTACAATGAGCAGTTCTTC. The full variable domain, its missing parts supplied by reference TRBV5-4 and TRBJ2-1, is ETGVTQSPTHLIKTRGQQVTLRCSSQSGHNTVSWYQQALGQGPQFIFQYYREEENGRGNFPPRFSGLQFPNYSSELNVNALELDDSALYLCASSSPGSGAYNEQFFGPGTRLTVL.

The J gene is TRBJ2-5, the V gene TRBV11-2, with 11 bases matching TRBD2. V trimming: 1 base; J trimming: 4 bases; junction bases outside the gene matches: 2. Germline V gives CDR1 SGHAT, CDR2 FQNNGV. The CDR3 runs 15 residues. The CDR3 nucleotides read TGTGCCAGCAGCTTAGGACTAGCGGGAAGAGAGACCCAGTACTTC. Protein sequence: CASSLGLAGRETQYF.

V gene TRBV2 combines with J gene TRBJ1-4; a possible D gene is TRBD1 (6 bases). V lost 5 bases to trimming and J lost 0 bases, with 10 bases between them. Germline V gives CDR1 SNHLY, CDR2 FYNNEI. The CDR3 consists of 15 residues. The CDR3 here is CASSRDTSTNEKLFF. The CDR3 DNA is TGTGCCAGCAGTCGGGACACTTCAACTAATGAAAAACTGTTTTTT.

This clone was observed a few times. The V gene is TRBV19, the J gene TRBJ1-5; possibly TRBD1 for D (6 bases). This CDR3 comprises 18 residues. The V gene lost 7 bases and the J gene lost 1 base, with 23 bases spanning the gap. Per germline, CDR1 LNHDA and CDR2 SQIVND (reference sequence). CDR3 sequence: CASTPSAAGGPSNQPQHF. DNA for the CDR3: TGTGCCAGTACCCCCTCGGCGGCGGGGGGCCCGAGCAATCAGCCCCAGCATTTT.

This chain joins TRBV29-1 and TRBJ2-1; D is perhaps TRBD1 (7 bases). Germline V CDR1 and CDR2: SQVTM, ANQGSEA. CDR3 length: 14 residues. V was shortened by 4 bases and J by 2 bases, with 12 bases between the two germline ends. The CDR3 region is CSVVSGGPYNEQFF. The DNA for the CDR3 is TGCAGCGTTGTCTCAGGGGGGCCCTACAATGAGCAGTTCTTC.

The chain is built from TRBV28 and TRBJ1-2; TRBD1 matches 8 bases. The CDR3 consists of 13 residues. Per the germline V gene, CDR1 is MDHEN and CDR2 is SYDVKM. V gave up 5 bases and J gave up 3 bases; unmatched junction bases: 2. The CDR3 reads CASSPGQDYGYTF. The CDR3 DNA sequence: TGTGCCAGCAGTCCGGGACAGGACTATGGCTACACCTTC.

The V gene is TRBV15, the J gene TRBJ2-1; TRBD1 agrees at 9 bases. Per the germline V gene, CDR1 is LNHNV and CDR2 is YYDKDF (reference sequence). The CDR3 contains 15 residues. V shed 1 base, J shed 6 bases, and the junction held 4 bases outside the gene matches. The CDR3 loop reads CATSRGTGEGNEQFF. DNA for the CDR3: TGTGCCACCAGCAGAGGGACAGGGGAGGGCAATGAGCAGTTCTTC.

Of note for this clone: One end of the junction fails to match germline, which may point to a read error. The chain couples TRBV4-1 to TRBJ2-5; no definite D call. The J call may be faulty, since TRBJ2-7 better matches the DNA end. The germline gives CDR1 MGHRA, CDR2 YSYEKL. The length of the CDR3 is 14 residues. The CDR3 DNA reads TGCGCCGGCAGCCAAGTTTTCGCCTCCTACGAGCAGTACTTC. Encoded protein: CAGSQVFASYEQYF.

This clone showed up just once. This sequence joins TRBV2 and TRBJ1-1; TRBD1 is a possible D gene (6 bases). Germline loops: CDR1 SNHLY, CDR2 FYNNEI. Trimming left V 5 bases short and J 4 bases short, with 14 bases between. The CDR3 consists of 14 residues. CDR3 sequence (DNA): TGTGCCAGCAGTATTGCCAGGGGTGGCACTGAAGCTTTCTTT. Protein: CASSIARGGTEAFF.

The chain combines TRBV11-2 with TRBJ1-3, with D possibly matching TRBD1 (5 bases). CDR1 SGHAT and CDR2 FQNNGV come from the germline V gene. The CDR3 sequence is 15 residues long. Trimming pared 1 base from V and 3 bases from J, leaving 10 bases between. The CDR3 sequence: CASSLGTGGGNTIYF. CDR3 DNA: TGTGCCAGCAGCTTAGGAACGGGGGGTGGAAACACCATATATTTT.

This clone appeared once. V usage is TRBV29-1 and J usage is TRBJ2-3; TRBD1 is a possible D gene (7 bases). This CDR3 has 17 residues. The V gene's germline CDR1 is SQVTM and CDR2 ANQGSEA. Trimming pared 5 bases from V and 2 bases from J, leaving 23 bases between. The CDR3: CSVLNRGGGRYTDTQYF. Here the CDR3 DNA reads TGCAGCGTTCTGAACAGGGGAGGTGGGAGGTACACAGATACGCAGTATTTT.

The J gene is TRBJ2-2, the V gene TRBV18; a weak D match, TRBD1 (5 bases). V lost 4 bases to trimming and J lost 7 bases, with 13 bases between them. The CDR3 length is 14 residues. Looked up from germline, CDR1 is KGHSH and CDR2 is LQKENI. Here the CDR3 reads CASSRREGDGELFF. The CDR3 nucleotides read TGTGCCAGCTCACGCAGGGAAGGAGACGGGGAGCTGTTTTTT.

This clone was seen a handful of times. J is TRBJ2-7 and V is TRBV5-5, with D possibly being TRBD2 (6 bases). The V and J ends lost 4 bases and 2 bases respectively, with 16 bases between them. The CDR3 extends over 15 amino acids. Looked up from germline, CDR1 is SGHKS and CDR2 is YYEKEE (reference sequence). This chain's CDR3 is CASSRMGLFTYEQYF. CDR3 nucleotide sequence: TGTGCCAGCAGCAGAATGGGACTTTTTACCTACGAGCAGTACTTC.

This chain connects TRBV10-3 to TRBJ1-2; 12 bases are a match to TRBD1. The CDR3 runs to 15 residues. Looked up from germline, CDR1 is ENHRY and CDR2 is SYGVKD. V dropped 6 bases and J dropped 7; count of bases not matched to a gene: 9. Here the CDR3 reads CAISPDGTGGRGYTF. The CDR3 DNA sequence: TGTGCCATCAGCCCTGATGGGACAGGGGGCCGTGGCTACACCTTC.

This clone was found a few times. CDR3 in amino acids: CASRSSGQANSPLHF. The CDR3 DNA follows: TGTGCCAGCAGGAGTTCGGGACAGGCCAATTCACCCCTCCACTTT. The chain carries TRBV2 and TRBJ1-6; 8 nucleotides line up with TRBD1. Germline V lookup: CDR1 SNHLY, CDR2 FYNNEI. CDR3 length: 15 amino acids. V lost 6 bases to trimming and J lost 7 bases; unmatched junction nucleotides: 8. The full variable domain, its missing parts supplied by reference TRBV2 and TRBJ1-6, is EPEVTQTPSHQVTQMGQEVILRCVPISNHLYFYWYRQILGQKVEFLVSFYNNEISEKSEIFDDQFSVERPDGSNFTLKIRSTKLEDSAMYFCASRSSGQANSPLHFGNGTRLTVT.

V is TRBV27 and J is TRBJ2-7, with a possible D match to TRBD2 (5 bases). Germline CDR1 reads MNHEY; CDR2 reads SMNVEV (reference sequence). V lost 4 bases and J 2 bases, leaving 6 bases between the germline ends. This CDR3 comprises 12 residues. The CDR3 here is CASSSGTYEQYF. For the CDR3, the DNA is TGTGCCAGCAGTTCGGGAACCTACGAGCAGTACTTC.

The gene calls are TRBV6-5 and TRBJ2-5; no clear D gene. Per the germline V gene, CDR1 is MNHEY and CDR2 is SVGAGI. Trimming shortened V by 2 bases and J by 3 bases, and 10 bases separated the two germline ends. This CDR3 is 14 amino acids long. CDR3 sequence reads: CASSYTRSKETQYF. The CDR3 nucleotides read TGTGCCAGCAGTTACACGAGGAGTAAAGAGACCCAGTACTTC.

The V gene is TRBV10-3, the J gene TRBJ1-6; 9 bases are a match to TRBD1. The CDR3 spans 15 residues. Germline values: CDR1 ENHRY, CDR2 SYGVKD. With V trimmed by 0 bases and J by 8 bases, 2 bases remained unmatched. The CDR3 DNA reads TGTGCCATCAGTGAGTCGGACAGGGGTCATTCACCCCTCCACTTT. Translation: CAISESDRGHSPLHF.

The chain is built from TRBV27 and TRBJ1-2; TRBD1 agrees at 10 bases. V lost 5 bases to trimming and J lost 5 bases; unmatched junction nucleotides: 8. The CDR3 consists of 15 residues. Germline-derived CDR1 and CDR2 are MNHEY and SMNVEV (reference sequence). In DNA, the CDR3 is TGTGCCAGCAGTCTAAGACAGGGGGCCGGTTATGGCTACACCTTC. This codes for CASSLRQGAGYGYTF.